This T cell receptor (beta chain) is from a study of PD-1 blockade in classical Hodgkin lymphoma (dated by TCRdb to about 2020). In terms of the full investigation: Nivolumab dosing was 3 mg/kg intravenously every 2 weeks, continuing until either disease progression or unacceptable toxicity. A peripheral blood immune signature of response to PD-1 blockade in classical Hodgkin lymphoma was defined using TCR beta sequencing and CyTOF.

The V and J ends are trimmed by 3 bases and 3 bases, leaving 11 bases between them. Counted from cysteine to phenylalanine, this CDR3 has 14 amino acids. The entry retains the CDR3 DNA only, 42 bases that are in frame from base 1. The germline V gene supplies CDR1 SGDLS and CDR2 YYNGEE. The Qiagen DNeasy kit was used to extract genomic DNA from unsorted PBMCs and from the negatively selected CD4+ and CD8+ fractions. Using primers that anneal to V and J segments, immunoSEQ multiplex PCR amplified the TCR beta CDR3 regions. A synthetic immune receptor repertoire was used to minimize amplification bias, and remaining bias was computationally removed after sequencing. The study's own analysis went as follows. Repertoire diversity was quantified as the Shannon entropy index using custom Python scripts. Unsorted, CD4+ and CD8+ repertoires were analyzed separately, except in combined analyses where CD4+ and CD8+ sequences were merged in silico. A clone was considered expanded if an increase in frequency of at least 2-fold after treatment relative to C1D1 was found, and a pseudocount of 0.5 was applied to clones undetected at baseline. Singleton clones were defined as clones with 0 or 1 copy at C1D1, and non-singleton clones were defined as clones with 2 or more copies. Clones expanded in unsorted samples were labelled as CD4+, CD8+ or unknown by matching protein sequences in sorted samples from the same patient. Wilcoxon tests on paired samples were used to test diversity changes from C1D1 to C4D1. In TCRdb, the immuneACCESS table is reduced to in-frame sequences with V and J assigned. These tables do not hold every clone; where another copy was compared, an unresolved V gene accounts for under half, and the others remain unexplained. V, J and clone size were drawn from that table, and D and trimming were deduced from the DNA. For this sample the table gives roughly 45,000 clones, of which approximately 70% were detected only once. The top ten clones comprise 2.5% to 3.5% of the sample.

The time point label for this specimen denotes: cycle 2 day 1 (C2D1) of nivolumab. Every trial patient had relapsed following autologous stem cell transplantation, and prior brentuximab vedotin exposure was what differed among cohorts A, B and C. The trial cohort included around 60 patients with relapsed/refractory classical Hodgkin lymphoma, and each patient had a best overall response of complete response, partial response or progressive disease. Trial patients were treated with single-agent nivolumab in the multi-cohort phase II CheckMate 205 trial. Best overall response was determined by an independent review committee according to the 2007 International Working Group response criteria. PBMCs from the trial were collected at three points: immediately before nivolumab initiation (C1D1), and during therapy at cycle 2 day 1 and cycle 4 day 1. After peripheral blood was drawn into 8 mL Vacutainer Cell Preparation Tubes, PBMCs were isolated by centrifugation and then cryopreserved.

In regard to this clone: This clone's antigen is unknown. Base quality data are lacking; no much larger clone is found one base away.

The full study reports these points: Diversity was lower in patients who began nivolumab less than 1 year after ASCT, so these patients were left out of later analyses to avoid confounding by immune reconstitution. Trial patients with a complete response had baseline diversity similar to that of newly diagnosed patients, while partial responders and progressors had significantly lower diversity. CD4+ but not CD8+ TCR diversity rose significantly by C4D1 (p=0.0027 vs p=0.16), most apparent in complete responders (p=0.02). Baseline TCR diversity was reported as lower in newly diagnosed patients than in healthy donors, and lower still in relapsed/refractory patients. The study was limited to a single clinical trial cohort, and causes of repertoire differences, possibly disease activity or prior therapy, remained undefined.

The clonotype comes from a human donor with classical Hodgkin lymphoma. This chain is built from TRBV9 and TRBJ2-3; 5 matching bases give a weak D call of TRBD1. Sample: peripheral blood mononuclear cells (PBMCs), taken before the second cycle of nivolumab. The DNA sequence follows: TGTGCCAGCAGCGCGGACACGTGGACAGATACGCAGTATTTT. This codes for CASSADTWTDTQYF.